This passage covers 26 T cell receptor beta chains from one sample sequenced in a study of CXCR3-negative and CXCR3-positive naive CD8 T cells. General study points: Greater hydrophobicity was found in TRB CDR3s of CXCR3-positive naive cells than of CXCR3-negative naive cells.

No cognate antigen is known for these TCRs. Libraries were UMI-labeled 5' RACE TRB cDNA. TCRdb derives one entry per CDR3 protein from the 5' RACE reads, leaving out DNA. The ten most abundant clones cover less than 0.85% of a sample with around 88,000 distinct CDR3 sequences. The sequenced sample consisted of naive CXCR3+ CD8+ T cells from blood. The subset was: CD45RO-CCR7+CD27+CD95- naive CD8+ T cells expressing CXCR3 (TNR3+). The receptors were sampled from a human donor in good health. Some clones in this sample may be carry-over from other donors' samples.

The V call is TRBV4-1, the J call TRBJ1-5; TCRdb gives TRBD1 as the D gene, but with no DNA this cannot be confirmed. The CDR3 contains 15 residues. Germline lookup yields CDR1 MGHRA and CDR2 YSYEKL. The CDR3 spells CASSQEWAGNQPQHF.

This chain connects TRBV4-1 to TRBJ2-2. The germline V gene encodes CDR1 MGHRA and CDR2 YSYEKL. The CDR3 spans 14 residues. The CDR3 reads CASSQAYGTGELFF.

The V gene is TRBV15, the J gene TRBJ2-7; TCRdb's assignment of TRBD1 cannot be checked, as there is no DNA. Germline CDR1 and CDR2: LNHNV and YYDKDF (reference sequence). The CDR3 covers 12 residues. The CDR3 sequence is CATSSGGGEQYF.

The chain joins TRBV28 to TRBJ2-1; TCRdb's assignment of TRBD2 cannot be checked, as there is no DNA. The CDR3 loop spans 16 amino acids. Germline CDR1 reads MDHEN; CDR2 reads SYDVKM. CDR3 region: CASSPFLAGGYNEQFF.

V and J are TRBV28 and TRBJ2-1. Germline V lookup: CDR1 MDHEN, CDR2 SYDVKM. CDR3 length equals 14 residues. The CDR3 here is CASSFITDYNEQFF.

The chain recombines TRBV4-3 with TRBJ2-7; the TCRdb call, TRBD2, lacks DNA for checking. Germline V gives CDR1 LGHNA, CDR2 YSLEER. CDR3 length: 14 residues. The chain's CDR3 is CASSQSLLSGEQYF.

V and J are TRBV6-4 and TRBJ2-3. Germline V gene sequence: CDR1 MRHNA, CDR2 SNTAGT. The CDR3 is 14 residues long. Here the CDR3 reads CASSENPGTDTQYF.

V is TRBV4-1 and J is TRBJ2-7; TCRdb calls TRBD1, which cannot be checked without DNA. CDR1 MGHRA and CDR2 YSYEKL come from the germline V gene. The CDR3 covers 15 residues. The CDR3 protein is CASSQGQGAVYEQYF.

The chain couples TRBV28 to TRBJ1-5. This CDR3 contains 11 residues. CDR1 is MDHEN, CDR2 SYDVKM, per germline. The CDR3 region is CASSFGQPQHF.

The V and J genes are TRBV7-8 and TRBJ2-7; TCRdb designates TRBD1, a call that cannot be tested without DNA. Germline values: CDR1 SGHVS, CDR2 FQNEAQ. The length of the CDR3 is 15 residues. CDR3: CASSLEFGPPYEQYF.

J is TRBJ2-3 and V is TRBV12-3 or TRBV12-4; TCRdb indicates TRBD2, and absent DNA this call remains unverified. The CDR3 runs to 15 residues. CDR3 region: CASSLFLAGVDTQYF.

V usage is TRBV6-4 and J usage is TRBJ2-3; TCRdb's assignment of TRBD2 cannot be checked, as there is no DNA. Germline-derived CDR1 and CDR2 are MRHNA and SNTAGT. The length of the CDR3 is 14 residues. The CDR3: CASTRSGRTDTQYF.

The chain has TRBV19 and TRBJ2-2; TCRdb reports TRBD1, a call that lacks DNA to check it against. The CDR3 contains 15 residues. The germline CDR1 and CDR2 sequences are LNHDA and SQIVND (reference sequence). The CDR3 protein is CASRPGGANTGELFF. The variable domain in full, completed from reference TRBV19 and TRBJ2-2, reads DGGITQSPKYLFRKEGQNVTLSCEQNLNHDAMYWYRQDPGQGLRLIYYSQIVNDFQKGDIAEGYSVSREKKESFPLTVTSAQKNPTAFYLCASRPGGANTGELFFGEGSRLTVL.

The V gene is TRBV6-5, the J gene TRBJ1-2. The length of the CDR3 is 13 residues. Germline lookup yields CDR1 MNHEY and CDR2 SVGAGI. The chain's CDR3 is CASSYLQNYGYTF.

V is TRBV2 and J is TRBJ2-3; the TRBD1 assignment by TCRdb is unverifiable without DNA. The CDR3 totals 15 residues. Germline V gene sequence: CDR1 SNHLY, CDR2 FYNNEI. The CDR3: CARGGDIDSTDTQYF.

The chain has TRBV10-3 and TRBJ1-2; TCRdb names TRBD1, which stays unverified in the absence of DNA. Germline CDR1 reads ENHRY; CDR2 reads SYGVKD. The CDR3 spans 16 residues. The CDR3: CAISESRTGGLYGYTF.

The V and J genes are TRBV29-1 and TRBJ1-1; TCRdb's D call, TRBD1, is unchecked because there is no DNA. This CDR3 has 12 amino acids. CDR1 is SQVTM, CDR2 ANQGSEA, per germline. This chain's CDR3 is CSVEQGNTGAFF.

The V and J genes are TRBV5-1 and TRBJ1-2; TCRdb's D call, TRBD1, is unchecked because there is no DNA. The V gene's germline CDR1 is SGHRS and CDR2 YFSETQ. The CDR3 totals 15 residues. The CDR3 sequence is CASSPGTGEDYGYTF.

The chain joins TRBV5-1 to TRBJ2-1; no DNA is available, so the TRBD1 call from TCRdb remains unchecked. This CDR3 is 15 amino acids long. The germline V gene has CDR1 SGHRS and CDR2 YFSETQ. CDR3 amino acids: CASSFRTAVYNEQFF.

This chain links TRBV12-3 or TRBV12-4 with TRBJ2-1; TCRdb reports TRBD2, a call that lacks DNA to check it against. The CDR3 length is 17 residues. CDR3 in amino acids: CASSFRLREGSYNEQFF.

The V call is TRBV19, the J call TRBJ2-4; TCRdb names TRBD2, which stays unverified in the absence of DNA. The CDR3 runs 19 residues. CDR1 LNHDA and CDR2 SQIVND come from the germline V gene (reference sequence). The CDR3 sequence: CASSTGLAGMILAKNIQYF.

This rearrangement joins TRBV5-1 to TRBJ2-7; TCRdb's D call of TRBD1 is untestable without DNA. The CDR3 runs to 13 residues. Germline CDR1 SGHRS, CDR2 YFSETQ. CDR3 loop: CASSLEPGSEQYF.

The chain combines TRBV20-1 with TRBJ2-5; TCRdb gives TRBD1 as the D gene, but with no DNA this cannot be confirmed. Germline CDR1 DFQATT, CDR2 SNEGSKA (reference sequence). The CDR3 has 15 residues. The CDR3: CSARDLPRVKETQYF.

The chain combines TRBV7-2 with TRBJ2-4; TCRdb outputs TRBD2, but without DNA this stays unchecked. Germline V lookup: CDR1 SGHTA, CDR2 FQGNSA. This CDR3 spans 18 amino acids. CDR3 sequence: CASSQRSGLVIPKGIQYF. The variable domain in full, with the rest retrieved from reference TRBV7-2 and TRBJ2-4, is GAGVSQSPSNKVTEKGKDVELRCDPISGHTALYWYRQSLGQGLEFLIYFQGNSAPDKSGLPSDRFSAERTGGSVSTLTIQRTQQEDSAVYLCASSQRSGLVIPKGIQYFGAGTRLSVL.

The chain uses TRBV18 and TRBJ1-1; TCRdb lists TRBD1, though no DNA is available to test this call. The CDR3 contains 14 residues. CDR1 is KGHSH, CDR2 LQKENI, per germline. This CDR3 reads CASSPGPGGPEAFF.

The rearrangement uses TRBV4-2 and TRBJ2-1; TCRdb's D call, TRBD2, is unchecked because there is no DNA. CDR3 length: 13 residues. Germline V CDR1 and CDR2: LGHNA, YNFKEQ. The CDR3 loop is CASSQEETSLEFF.